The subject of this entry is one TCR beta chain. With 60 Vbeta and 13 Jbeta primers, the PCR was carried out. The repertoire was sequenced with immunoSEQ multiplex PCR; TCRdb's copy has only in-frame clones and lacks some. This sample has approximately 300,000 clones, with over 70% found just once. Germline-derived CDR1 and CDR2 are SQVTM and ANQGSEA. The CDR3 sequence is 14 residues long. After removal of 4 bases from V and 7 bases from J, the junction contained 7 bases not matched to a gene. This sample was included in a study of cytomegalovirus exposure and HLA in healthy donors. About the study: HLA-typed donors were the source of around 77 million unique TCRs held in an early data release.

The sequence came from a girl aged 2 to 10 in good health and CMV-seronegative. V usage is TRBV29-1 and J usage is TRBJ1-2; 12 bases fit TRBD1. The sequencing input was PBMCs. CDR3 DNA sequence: TGCAGCGTTGGGGCCGGGACAGGGGGCAGTGGCTACACCTTC. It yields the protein CSVGAGTGGSGYTF.